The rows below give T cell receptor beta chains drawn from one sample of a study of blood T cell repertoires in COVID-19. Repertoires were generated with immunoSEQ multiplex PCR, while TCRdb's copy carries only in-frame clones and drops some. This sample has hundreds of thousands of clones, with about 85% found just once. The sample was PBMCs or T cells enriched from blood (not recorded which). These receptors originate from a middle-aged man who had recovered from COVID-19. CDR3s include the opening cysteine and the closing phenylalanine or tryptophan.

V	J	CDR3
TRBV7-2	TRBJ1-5	CASSLTQGLFQPQHF
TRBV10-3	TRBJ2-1	CAISGMAGLYNEQFF
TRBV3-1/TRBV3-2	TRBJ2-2	CASSPRVRAGELFF
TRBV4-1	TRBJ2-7	CASSQDPTSGSSYEQYF
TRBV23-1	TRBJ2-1	CASSPLTIQGNASYNEQFF
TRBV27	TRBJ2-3	CASSLRPRATDTQYF
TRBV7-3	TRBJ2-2	CASSLTSGANTGELFF
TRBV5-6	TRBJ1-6	CASSSFMNSPLHF
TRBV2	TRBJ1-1	CASSEEYVLDEAFF
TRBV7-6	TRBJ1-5	CASSLGAGINQPQHF
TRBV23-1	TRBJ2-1	CASSQSQTEYNEQFF
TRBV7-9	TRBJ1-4	CASSSSRQGLGEKLFF
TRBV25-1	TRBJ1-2	CASSAPRDRGGGYTF
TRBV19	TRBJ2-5	CASSISHSPETQYF
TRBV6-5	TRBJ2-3	CASRKTSDLSDTQYF
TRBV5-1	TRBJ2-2	CASSLGYIQDRDVHGELFF
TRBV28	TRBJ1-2	CASSFSGYGYTF
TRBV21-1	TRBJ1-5	CASRTRTVNQPQHF
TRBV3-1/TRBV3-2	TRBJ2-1	CASSQATGLNNEQFF
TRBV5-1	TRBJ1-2	CASSLGGGSYGYTF
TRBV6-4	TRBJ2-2	CASSDFYGVNTGELFF
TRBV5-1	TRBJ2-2	CASSASGTGNTGELFF
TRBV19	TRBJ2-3	CASSMVGPTDTQYF
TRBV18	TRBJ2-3	CASSRDTSTDTQYF
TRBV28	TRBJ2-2	CASLSGGNTGELFF
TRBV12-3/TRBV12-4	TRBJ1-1	CASSLGRGEAFF
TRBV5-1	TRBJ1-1	CASSLGGSLNTEAFF
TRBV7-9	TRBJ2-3	CASSPRQSPTPDTQYF
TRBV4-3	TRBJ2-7	CASSQAQAYEQYF
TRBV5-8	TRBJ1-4	CASSSGQGGEKLFF